Following are 18 T cell receptor beta chains from one sample sequenced in a study of T cell responses to AZD1222 COVID-19 vaccine. The protocol was immunoSEQ multiplex PCR, while the TCRdb copy is restricted to in-frame clones and leaves out a portion. The sample includes 150,000 or so clones, roughly 90% seen only once; the top ten take 15% to 20%. The material sequenced was peripheral blood, taken on day 0 of AZD1222 vaccination. All receptors come from an adult in good health.

This clone was seen just once. V and J are TRBV19 and TRBJ2-7; D might be TRBD2 (5 bases). Germline CDR1 and CDR2: LNHDA and SQIVND (reference sequence). The V gene lost 0 bases and the J gene lost 4 bases, with 10 bases spanning the gap. CDR3 size: 14 residues. The CDR3 is CASSIDLRGYEQYF. CDR3 nucleotide sequence: TGTGCCAGTAGTATAGACCTACGAGGGTACGAGCAGTACTTC. Full variable domain (rest looked up from reference TRBV19 and TRBJ2-7): DGGITQSPKYLFRKEGQNVTLSCEQNLNHDAMYWYRQDPGQGLRLIYYSQIVNDFQKGDIAEGYSVSREKKESFPLTVTSAQKNPTAFYLCASSIDLRGYEQYFGPGTRLTVT.

V is TRBV25-1 and J is TRBJ2-5, with a weak D call TRBD1 (5 bases). The V gene lost 1 base and the J gene lost 5 bases, with 11 bases spanning the gap. Germline loops: CDR1 MGHDK, CDR2 SYGVNS. The CDR3 consists of 14 residues. CDR3 bases: TGTGCCAGCAGTGAATTTCAGGGTCGCGAGACCCAGTACTTC. This encodes CASSEFQGRETQYF. The full variable domain, its missing parts supplied by reference TRBV25-1 and TRBJ2-5, is EADIYQTPRYLVIGTGKKITLECSQTMGHDKMYWYQQDPGMELHLIHYSYGVNSTEKGDLSSESTVSRIRTEHFPLTLESARPSHTSQYLCASSEFQGRETQYFGPGTRLLVL.

This chain connects TRBV3-1 (or the pseudogene TRBV3-2) to TRBJ1-1; perhaps TRBD1 as D (6 bases). Germline V gene lookup returns CDR1 LGHDT and CDR2 YNNKEL (reference sequence). V shed 0 bases and J shed 6 bases, with 8 bases lying between them. The CDR3 is 13 residues long. The CDR3 DNA follows: TGTGCCAGCAGCCAAGATGAGGGGGCTGAAGCTTTCTTT. This gives the protein CASSQDEGAEAFF.

The chain couples TRBV3-1 (or the pseudogene TRBV3-2) to TRBJ1-1; a possible D gene is TRBD1 (5 bases). This CDR3 spans 13 amino acids. Germline CDR1 and CDR2: LGHDT and YNNKEL (reference sequence). Trimming left V 4 bases short and J 1 base short, with 7 bases between. The CDR3 sequence: CASSRTGNTEAFF. CDR3 in DNA: TGTGCCAGCAGCCGTACAGGGAACACTGAAGCTTTCTTT.

The chain couples TRBV6-6 to TRBJ1-1; D possibly corresponds to TRBD1 (6 bases). Trimming pared 2 bases from V and 0 bases from J, leaving 7 bases between. The germline CDR1 and CDR2 sequences are MNHNY and SVGAGI (reference sequence). The CDR3 is 14 residues long. CDR3 region: CASSYGGLNTEAFF. For the CDR3, the DNA is TGTGCCAGCAGTTACGGGGGGCTGAACACTGAAGCTTTCTTT.

A single count supports this clone. The chain carries TRBV19 and TRBJ1-1; a possible D gene is TRBD1 (5 bases). The CDR3 runs 14 residues. Germline V gene sequence: CDR1 LNHDA, CDR2 SQIVND (reference sequence). V dropped 7 bases and J dropped 8 bases, with 20 bases sitting between them. This chain's CDR3 is CASTTRADHREAFF. The CDR3 DNA is TGTGCCAGTACCACCCGGGCGGACCACAGGGAAGCTTTCTTT.

The rearrangement links TRBV12-3 or TRBV12-4 to TRBJ1-5, with no clear D. The CDR3 spans 12 residues. Trimming removed 7 bases from V and 7 bases from J, with 11 bases in between. CDR3 region: CASTSGPQPQHF. Here the CDR3 DNA reads TGTGCCAGCACCTCCGGGCCCCAGCCCCAGCATTTT.

The chain combines TRBV24-1 with TRBJ2-4; D possibly corresponds to TRBD2 (6 bases). The germline V gene encodes CDR1 KGHDR and CDR2 SFDVKD. This CDR3 is 13 amino acids long. V was trimmed by 3 bases and J by 12 bases, leaving 14 bases between them. This CDR3 reads CATSDGGGPHQYF. DNA of the CDR3: TGTGCCACCAGTGATGGAGGAGGGCCGCATCAGTACTTC.

V is TRBV30 and J is TRBJ1-2; D may be TRBD1 (5 bases). The CDR3 is 14 amino acids. Germline assignment: CDR1 GTSNPN and CDR2 SVGIG (reference sequence). V was clipped by 4 bases and J by 4 bases, with 16 bases between them. CDR3 nucleotide sequence: TGTGCCTGGATCACCCTAGGGGCGGGCTATGGCTACACCTTC. Protein sequence: CAWITLGAGYGYTF.

This chain uses TRBV7-6 with TRBJ2-7; no reliable D call. Trimming removed 1 base at V and 4 bases at J, with 8 bases between. Germline CDR1 reads SGHVS; CDR2 reads FNYEAQ. The CDR3 has 13 residues. CDR3 amino acids: CASSLVSGYEQYF. The CDR3 coding sequence is TGTGCCAGCAGCTTAGTCTCCGGATACGAGCAGTACTTC.

The J gene is TRBJ1-1, the V gene TRBV7-3, with D unresolved. CDR3 size: 13 residues. Germline lookup yields CDR1 SGHTA and CDR2 FQGTGA. V was cut by 5 bases and J by 1 base, with 8 bases left in between. CDR3 in amino acids: CASSPWGNTEAFF. The CDR3 DNA sequence: TGTGCCAGCAGCCCTTGGGGGAACACTGAAGCTTTCTTT.

For this clone: Other DNA sequences of this sample code for an identical CDR3. V gene TRBV3-1 (or the pseudogene TRBV3-2) combines with J gene TRBJ1-1, with 7 positions matching TRBD1. Germline V CDR1 and CDR2: LGHDT, YNNKEL (reference sequence). Trimming removed 4 bases from V and 0 bases from J; junction bases left unmatched: 5. This CDR3 is built from 15 residues. CDR3 nucleotides: TGTGCCAGCAGCCGACCGGGACAGCTGAACACTGAAGCTTTCTTT. Translating it yields CASSRPGQLNTEAFF.

A few counts support this clone. This sequence joins TRBV19 and TRBJ2-3; D unclear. Trimming took 5 bases from V and 0 from J, leaving 9 bases between them. The CDR3 contains 14 residues. Germline CDR1 LNHDA, CDR2 SQIVND (reference sequence). The CDR3 DNA reads TGTGCCAGTAGTTTGGGAACTAGCACAGATACGCAGTATTTT. Its protein product is CASSLGTSTDTQYF.

The J gene is TRBJ1-6, the V gene TRBV27, with D perhaps TRBD1 (6 bases). There are 16 residues in the CDR3. Germline CDR1 and CDR2: MNHEY and SMNVEV (reference sequence). V shed 0 bases and J shed 3 bases, with 9 bases lying between them. The CDR3, as DNA: TGTGCCAGCAGTTTATCAGGGGGTTTCTATAATTCACCCCTCCACTTT. Translation gives CASSLSGGFYNSPLHF.

The CDR3: CSASGDRGDYGYTF. The CDR3 DNA is TGCAGTGCTAGTGGGGACAGGGGGGACTATGGCTACACCTTC. The genes are TRBV20-1 and TRBJ1-2, with 11 bases lining up with TRBD1. The J segment lost 3 bases and the V segment lost 3 bases, leaving 3 bases of the junction unmatched. This CDR3 has 14 amino acids. Germline V gene data show CDR1 as DFQATT and CDR2 as SNEGSKA (reference sequence).

This chain uses TRBV5-1 with TRBJ2-7; 9 nucleotides line up with TRBD1. Germline CDR1 and CDR2: SGHRS and YFSETQ. The CDR3 consists of 15 residues. V was clipped by 5 bases and J by 6 bases; unmatched bases: 12. The CDR3 nucleotides are TGCGCCAGCAGGCTGGGGGACAGGGAGAGCGGCGAGCAGTACTTC. This sequence encodes CASRLGDRESGEQYF.

V is TRBV11-2 and J is TRBJ2-7; TRBD2 agrees at 7 bases. CDR3 size: 15 residues. CDR1 is SGHAT and CDR2 is FQNNGV in the germline V gene. Trimming took 4 bases from V and 4 from J; bases not matched to a gene: 10. The CDR3 nucleotides are TGTGCCAGCAGCTCTAGCCTAGCGGTTGGTTACGAGCAGTACTTC. This sequence encodes CASSSSLAVGYEQYF.

The chain links TRBV18 to TRBJ1-6, with D unresolved. V lost 2 bases, J lost 6 bases, and 8 bases lay in between. This CDR3 contains 14 residues. Germline CDR1 reads KGHSH; CDR2 reads LQKENI. CDR3 sequence (DNA): TGTGCCAGCTCACCAACGGCGGGTAATTCACCCCTCCACTTT. This encodes CASSPTAGNSPLHF. Drawing the rest from reference TRBV18 and TRBJ1-6, the complete variable domain is NAGVMQNPRHLVRRRGQEARLRCSPMKGHSHVYWYRQLPEEGLKFMVYLQKENIIDESGMPKERFSAEFPKEGPSILRIQQVVRGDSAAYFCASSPTAGNSPLHFGNGTRLTVT.